This T cell receptor (beta chain) is from a study of long-term antiretroviral therapy in people with HIV. Study-level findings and limits: Adherence to ART, viral resistance and therapy changes lacked any data. Transplant donor controls retained higher diversity, though diversity increased after ART. Narrower CDR3 length ranges marked HIV repertoires relative to controls.

On this clone itself: Antigen: not known.

The immunoSEQ assay was v3.0, run at survey level. Clones were read by immunoSEQ multiplex PCR, and TCRdb kept only the in-frame ones, dropping some. The sample has under 25,000 clones, about 74% seen once; the top ten hold roughly a tenth. V lost 2 bases and J lost 5, with 11 bases in between. CDR1 and CDR2 (germline): SGHRS, YFSETQ. The CDR3 has 13 amino acids. In each sample, 1-10 million cryopreserved PBMC were present before DNA extraction. The sequence was collected from a man between 18 and 29 years old with HIV. Source: unsorted PBMCs, taken 0.5 years before starting antiretroviral therapy. The V gene is TRBV5-1, the J gene TRBJ2-7; no reliable D call. DNA for the CDR3: TGCGCCAGCAGCTTCGGAGTGGGGAACGAGCAGTACTTC. Translation: CASSFGVGNEQYF.